This T cell receptor beta chain came from a study of shared clonotypes between healthy human individuals. Germline V gene lookup returns CDR1 SGDLS and CDR2 YYNGEE. V was clipped by 0 bases and J by 3 bases, with 9 bases between them. This CDR3 comprises 14 residues. TCRdb keeps only in-frame clones here, not all; method: immunoSEQ multiplex PCR. The sample has millions of clones; under 95% are singletons. Naive-designated CD8 cells lacked CD45RO, were positively enriched for CCR7, and omitted terminally differentiated effector memory CD45RA+ cells. The sequencing sample was made of naive CD8+ T cells from PBMCs. This TCR derives from a man aged 18 to 35 in good health. Some clones in this sample may be carry-over from other donors' samples. The V gene is TRBV9, the J gene TRBJ1-1, with D possibly matching TRBD1 (5 bases). The CDR3 nucleotides read TGTGCCAGCAGCGTAGATGGGGCCTACACTGAAGCTTTCTTT. It specifies CASSVDGAYTEAFF.